This T cell receptor (beta chain) was identified during a study of blood T cell repertoires in COVID-19 (dated by TCRdb to about 2020). Background on the whole study: Samples covering the acute and convalescent phases of COVID-19 were provided by collaborators in the United States, Italy and Spain. Where HLA class I and class II types were available, the types were taken from metadata supplied by the sample provider, not from assay-based typing. The samples were drawn from the first 160 participants of the ongoing ImmuneRACE study and from 950 to 1,500 subjects provided by 6 global collaborators. The prospective study material was composed of cDNA or gDNA derived from T cells, B-cell-depleted T cells, or PBMCs. The repertoires were released in a freely available public database meant as a resource for research on the immune response to SARS-CoV-2. Deeply sampled blood TCRbeta repertoires from subjects exposed to, actively infected with, or recovered from COVID-19 were included in the dataset. Nearly every sample came with metadata listing a de-identified subject ID, COVID-19 status, age in years and sex. General findings and caveats noted by the study authors: The amount of clinical and demographic metadata varied by source and participant and was provided uncurated.

This clone was seen once. The antigen it recognizes is unknown. No clone much larger than this one lies a single base away; base qualities are absent. The CDR3 runs 14 residues from the cysteine to the phenylalanine. Just the 42-base CDR3 DNA is kept, in frame starting at base 1. The germline V gene encodes CDR1 SNHLY and CDR2 FYNNEI. The V and J ends are trimmed by 5 bases and 3 bases, leaving 10 bases between them. TCRbeta CDR3 regions were amplified from genomic DNA by means of the immunoSEQ Assay, a bias-controlled multiplex PCR. Per the original workflow: The number of nucleated cells in each sample was estimated by amplification of reference gene primers within the assay. To quantify the absolute abundance of each unique TCRbeta CDR3 rearrangement, sequence reads were collapsed and filtered. Productive Simpson clonality was computed per sample as the square root of Simpson's diversity index over productive rearrangements. TCRdb obtained this table from immuneACCESS and retained in-frame rearrangements with V and J assigned. These tables miss some clones; where compared with another copy, unresolved V genes account for less than half of the shortfall, and the remainder is unexplained. Clone size and the V and J calls come from that table; the DNA yielded D and trimming. This sample gives 300,000 to 400,000 clones in total; more than 75% of them show up just once. The top ten hold roughly 0.97% of the sample.

Participants in the prospective study were enrolled through a virtual design, were aged about 18 to 90 years, and lived in fewer than 30 United States geographic areas. In the prospective study, cohorts were assigned on the basis of participant-reported clinical history obtained from a screening survey and a study questionnaire. Each participant in the prospective study had whole blood, serum and a nasopharyngeal or oropharyngeal swab collected by mobile phlebotomists. Participants in the prospective study had the option to provide additional blood draws and questionnaires over an approximately 2-month period. Before DNA extraction, prospective study blood samples were shipped either frozen or at room temperature.

The chain is assembled from TRBV2 and TRBJ1-4, with a weak D call of TRBD1 (6 bases match). The sequenced material came from PBMCs or T cells enriched from blood (not recorded which). This receptor was obtained from a woman aged 25 to 39 with acute COVID-19. The nucleotide sequence reads TGTGCCAGCAGTTTACAGGGATCTAATGAAAAACTGTTTTTT. Its protein product is CASSLQGSNEKLFF.